This T cell receptor (beta chain) comes out of a study of patients and donors after allogeneic stem cell transplantation. MiXCR, run by TCRdb on the RT-PCR reads, gives a single entry per CDR3 protein. The sample lists roughly 880,000 distinct CDR3 sequences, approximately 18% occurring once. In this sample, this clonotype turned up once. Sequenced: blood, either unsorted or a sorted T cell fraction (not recorded which). The sequence derives from a human donor who was either an allogeneic HSCT recipient or a stem cell or donor lymphocyte infusion donor (not recorded which). It is not recorded whose cells these are; they may come from a transplant donor.

CDR3 DNA: TGTGCCAGCAGCCATCTCGAGACTGGAAACACCATATATTTT. The encoded protein is CASSHLETGNTIYF. V is TRBV3-1 and J is TRBJ1-3; D is unresolved. Trimming pared 3 bases from V and 2 bases from J, leaving 8 bases between. The germline gives CDR1 LGHDT, CDR2 YNNKEL (reference sequence). The CDR3 has 14 amino acids.